The 8 T cell receptor beta chains presented below share a single source sample, sequenced in a study of glioma-infiltrating T cells after dendritic cell vaccination. Stated time point: after dendritic cell vaccination, including at tumor progression/relapse. Assay used: immunoSEQ multiplex PCR; TCRdb lists only in-frame clones, some missing. This table holds some 10,000 clones, roughly four fifths found once. This specimen was blood, taken after dendritic cell vaccination. Receptors were obtained from a human donor with glioblastoma.

This clone occurred once. The chain recombines TRBV5-6 with TRBJ1-5; 9 bases are a match to TRBD1. The CDR3 has 14 residues. J lost 9 bases, V lost 3 bases, and 7 bases had no gene match. Germline loops: CDR1 SGHDT, CDR2 YYEEEE. In nucleotides, the CDR3 is TGTGCCAGCAGCTACGGACAGGGGATTAGGCCCCAGCATTTT. It is translated as CASSYGQGIRPQHF.

The chain recombines TRBV2 with TRBJ2-3; 7 bases map to TRBD2. The V and J ends lost 4 bases and 3 bases, in that order; junction bases with no gene match: 4. CDR3 length: 14 residues. CDR1 and CDR2 from the germline V gene are SNHLY and FYNNEI. Written as DNA, the CDR3 is TGTGCCAGCAGTGTTCTAGCGGCAACAGATACGCAGTATTTT. Encoded protein: CASSVLAATDTQYF.

The genes are TRBV19 and TRBJ1-5; 7 bases align to TRBD1. CDR3 length equals 15 residues. The V and J ends lost 3 bases and 3 bases, in that order; junction bases with no gene match: 5. Germline assignment: CDR1 LNHDA and CDR2 SQIVND (reference sequence). The CDR3 protein is CASSISQGNNQPQHF. CDR3 DNA: TGTGCCAGTAGTATCTCACAGGGGAACAATCAGCCCCAGCATTTT.

The genes are TRBV5-4 and TRBJ2-5; no definite D call. Germline V gene lookup returns CDR1 SGHNT and CDR2 YYREEE (reference sequence). The CDR3 covers 12 residues. V lost 4 bases, J lost 4 bases, and 8 bases lay in between. The CDR3 loop reads CASSRVGETQYF. CDR3 nucleotides: TGTGCCAGCAGCCGGGTCGGAGAGACCCAGTACTTC. Looking up the rest from reference TRBV5-4 and TRBJ2-5 gives the full variable domain: ETGVTQSPTHLIKTRGQQVTLRCSSQSGHNTVSWYQQALGQGPQFIFQYYREEENGRGNFPPRFSGLQFPNYSSELNVNALELDDSALYLCASSRVGETQYFGPGTRLLVL.

The J gene is TRBJ2-5, the V gene TRBV6-5; TRBD1 matches at 8 bases. Per germline, CDR1 MNHEY and CDR2 SVGAGI. CDR3 length: 15 residues. After removal of 2 bases from V and 5 bases from J, the junction contained 7 bases not matched to a gene. The DNA of the CDR3 is TGTGCCAGCAGTTACCAGGGGGCGCCATGGGAGACCCAGTACTTC. Translation gives CASSYQGAPWETQYF.

V gene TRBV7-9 combines with J gene TRBJ2-1; TRBD2 aligns across 12 bases. The CDR3 covers 16 residues. Trimming took 5 bases from V and 5 from J; bases not matched to a gene: 7. The V gene's germline CDR1 is SEHNR and CDR2 FQNEAQ (reference sequence). In DNA, the CDR3 is TGTGCCAGCAGCGATCGCTCTAGCGGGAGGGACAATGAGCAGTTCTTC. Translated, it gives CASSDRSSGRDNEQFF.

This chain uses TRBV7-2 with TRBJ2-5; 15 nucleotides match TRBD2. Looked up from germline, CDR1 is SGHTA and CDR2 is FQGNSA. The CDR3 has 18 amino acids. After removal of 4 bases from V and 6 bases from J, the junction contained 12 bases not matched to a gene. The CDR3 sequence: CASSSRTSGRADGKTQYF. The CDR3 coding sequence is TGTGCCAGCAGCTCCCGGACTAGCGGGAGGGCCGATGGGAAGACCCAGTACTTC.

This chain joins TRBV5-4 and TRBJ2-7, with a possible D match to TRBD2 (6 bases). Trimming took off 4 bases at V and 4 bases at J, with 21 bases between the two ends. This CDR3 is built from 16 residues. The germline V gene encodes CDR1 SGHNT and CDR2 YYREEE (reference sequence). For the CDR3, the DNA is TGTGCCAGCAGCCGACGCAGGGACTCCGCCGGGTACGAGCAGTACTTC. It yields the protein CASSRRRDSAGYEQYF.